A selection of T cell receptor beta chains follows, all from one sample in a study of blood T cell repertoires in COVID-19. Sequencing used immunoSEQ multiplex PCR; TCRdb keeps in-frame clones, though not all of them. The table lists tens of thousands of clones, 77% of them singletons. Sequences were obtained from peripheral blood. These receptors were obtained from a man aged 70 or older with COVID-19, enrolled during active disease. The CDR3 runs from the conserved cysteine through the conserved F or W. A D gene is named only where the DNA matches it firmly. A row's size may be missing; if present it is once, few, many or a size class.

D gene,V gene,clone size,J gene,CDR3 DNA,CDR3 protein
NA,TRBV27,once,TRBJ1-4,TGTGCCAGCAGTTCAGGAAACAGGGTCCTGAATGAAAAACTGTTTTTT,CASSSGNRVLNEKLFF
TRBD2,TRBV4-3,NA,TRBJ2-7,TGCGCCAGCAGCCAAGCTAGCGGGAGGTACGAGCAGTACTTC,CASSQASGRYEQYF
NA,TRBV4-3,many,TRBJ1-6,TGCGCCAGCAGCCCACCGGGAAATTCACCCCTCCACTTT,CASSPPGNSPLHF
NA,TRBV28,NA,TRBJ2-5,TGTGCCAGCAGTTTAGCGGCAGGGGTCCTCCAAGAGACCCAGTACTTC,CASSLAAGVLQETQYF
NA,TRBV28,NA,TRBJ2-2,TGTGCCAGCCCTTCTCCCTCGGTGGGTGCGGGGGGGGAGCTGTTTTTT,CASPSPSVGAGGELFF
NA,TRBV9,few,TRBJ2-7,TGTGCCAGCAGCGTAGACGACAGCTCCTACGAGCAGTACTTC,CASSVDDSSYEQYF
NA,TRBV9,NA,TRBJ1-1,TGTGCCAGCAGCGTCCGCTCCTTAGAGCAAGGGGCTGAAGCTTTCTTT,CASSVRSLEQGAEAFF
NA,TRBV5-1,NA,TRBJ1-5,TGCGCCAGCAGCTTGGGACAGAATAGCAATCAGCCCCAGCATTTT,CASSLGQNSNQPQHF
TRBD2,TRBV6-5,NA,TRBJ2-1,TGTGCCAGCCACGCGCTAGCGGGAGCGGTAAATGAGCAGTTCTTC,CASHALAGAVNEQFF
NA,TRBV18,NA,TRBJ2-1,TGTGCCAGCTCACCAAGTCTAACCGCCAATGAGCAGTTCTTC,CASSPSLTANEQFF
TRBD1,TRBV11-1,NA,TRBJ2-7,TGTGCCAGCAGCTTAGAGGGACAGGAGACCTACGAGCAGTACTTC,CASSLEGQETYEQYF
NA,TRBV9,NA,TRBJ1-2,TGTGCCAGCAGCGCACAGGGCACCACTAACTATGGCTACACCTTC,CASSAQGTTNYGYTF
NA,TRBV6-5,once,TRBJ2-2,TGTGCCAGCAGAGGAGGGGCGAACACCGGGGAGCTGTTTTTT,CASRGGANTGELFF
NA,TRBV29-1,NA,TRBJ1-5,TGCAGCGTTGGTGAGGGAAGCAATCAGCCCCAGCATTTT,CSVGEGSNQPQHF
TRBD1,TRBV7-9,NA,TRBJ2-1,TGTGCCAGCAGCTTAGGGGGGCTGGGGACAGGGGCGGATGAGCAGTTCTTC,CASSLGGLGTGADEQFF
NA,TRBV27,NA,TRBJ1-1,TGTGCCAGCAGTTTTTTCCCAGGGAGGGACACTGAAGCTTTCTTT,CASSFFPGRDTEAFF
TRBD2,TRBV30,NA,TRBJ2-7,TGTGCCTGGAGTGAATCCGTTACTAGCGGGAGAATCGTGCGCGAGCAGTACTTC,CAWSESVTSGRIVREQYF
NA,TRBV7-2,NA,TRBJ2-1,TGTGCCAGCAGCTTAACGGGACAAGCCTACAATGAGCAGTTCTTC,CASSLTGQAYNEQFF
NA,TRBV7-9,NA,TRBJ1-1,TGTGCCAGCAGCTTAGACCGCATCACCTACCGCATGAACACTGAAGCTTTCTTT,CASSLDRITYRMNTEAFF
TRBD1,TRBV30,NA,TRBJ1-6,TGTGCCTGGAATTCCGCGACAGGGGGTTCACCCCTCCACTTT,CAWNSATGGSPLHF
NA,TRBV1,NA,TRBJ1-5,TGCACCAGCAGCCAAGATAGACAAGGCAATCAGCCCCAGCATTTT,CTSSQDRQGNQPQHF
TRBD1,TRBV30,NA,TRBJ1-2,TGTGCCTGGAGTGAGAGGGACAGGGGGTCCTATGGCTACACCTTC,CAWSERDRGSYGYTF
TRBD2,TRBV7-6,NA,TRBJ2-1,TGTGCCAGCAGCTTAGCGGCTGGACTAGCGGGAGATAAGAATGAGCAGTTCTTC,CASSLAAGLAGDKNEQFF
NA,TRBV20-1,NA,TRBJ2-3,TGCAGTGCTAGTGAATCGAGCACAGATACGCAGTATTTT,CSASESSTDTQYF
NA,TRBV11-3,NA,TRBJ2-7,TGTGCCAGCAGCCTGACTAGTCTGAACCTCTACGAGCAGTACTTC,CASSLTSLNLYEQYF